Detailed here is one T cell receptor (beta chain). Its antigen is unidentified. Incorporation of UMIs carrying a 6-nucleotide sample barcode was performed by template switching. TCRdb reprocessed the 5' RACE reads, with one entry per CDR3 protein and no DNA. The sample features some 200,000 distinct CDR3 sequences, with 6% to 9% in its top ten. The sample originates from a study of monozygotic twins with inflammatory bowel disease. Notes on the study in general: The data offered no way to tell different T cell subtypes apart. IBD patients showed reduced TCRbeta diversity (inverse Simpson) versus healthy co-twins. People with IBD had fewer clonotypes in common with others than healthy twins did, especially with disease activity.

The source of this sequence is a human donor with ulcerative colitis or Crohn's disease, or a healthy co-twin of an affected twin (not recorded which). The source material was blood.

CDR3 sequence: CASSYQGVAFF. The chain combines TRBV6-5 with TRBJ1-1; TCRdb selects TRBD1, and the lack of DNA leaves this call unchecked. Germline CDR1 reads MNHEY; CDR2 reads SVGAGI. The CDR3 is made up of 11 amino acids.